This is a list of T cell receptor beta chains from one sample in a study of blood T cell repertoires in COVID-19. Sequencing used immunoSEQ multiplex PCR; TCRdb keeps in-frame clones, though not all of them. The sample consists of hundreds of thousands of clones, 85% to 90% of them appearing once. The material sequenced was PBMCs or T cells enriched from blood (not recorded which). Receptors were obtained from a woman between 50 and 59 years old who had been exposed to COVID-19. Both conserved end residues are part of each CDR3.

v_gene	j_gene	CDR3aa
TRBV7-9	TRBJ2-3	CASSLGTGDSDTQYF
TRBV6-5	TRBJ1-2	CASSSLGQGHGYTF
TRBV28	TRBJ1-1	CASSLTFGRGKNTEAFF
TRBV6-5	TRBJ2-2	CASKRDRSTGELFF
TRBV10-3	TRBJ1-2	CAISESTGVGYTF
TRBV27	TRBJ2-3	CASSPKLAGGLDTQYF
TRBV9	TRBJ2-3	CASSVFGRGGTDTQYF
TRBV6-1	TRBJ2-7	CASSDRDRGSYEQYF
TRBV7-2	TRBJ1-5	CASSLTPGGGQPQHF
TRBV4-1	TRBJ1-1	CASSPPGQGVERTEAFF
TRBV10-3	TRBJ2-1	CAIRDTYNEQFF
TRBV7-8	TRBJ1-3	CASRPDRDGNTIYF
TRBV12-3/TRBV12-4	TRBJ2-2	CASIGDFTGELFF
TRBV2	TRBJ1-1	CASSEAGDTEAFF
TRBV5-1	TRBJ1-4	CASSPTGSTTNEKLFF
TRBV18	TRBJ2-2	CASSPEQLNTGELFF
TRBV6-5	TRBJ2-1	CASRGETGADEQFF
TRBV27	TRBJ1-2	CASSLSQAGGIYGYTF
TRBV6-5	TRBJ2-3	CASRRQGTDTQYF
TRBV7-2	TRBJ2-1	CASSFPGLAGPHNEQFF
TRBV5-4	TRBJ1-6	CASSGTPGNSPLHF
TRBV2	TRBJ1-6	CASSELGQGANSPLHF
TRBV7-8	TRBJ1-2	CASSLAGQGYGGYGYTF
TRBV27	TRBJ1-6	CASSLRDNYNSPLHF
TRBV18	TRBJ1-2	CASSPPFGTGNYGYTF
TRBV30	TRBJ1-2	CAWSAGTAVYGYTF
TRBV7-9	TRBJ2-7	CASSWDNSYEQYF
TRBV18	TRBJ2-5	CASSPTRGVQETQYF
TRBV11-2	TRBJ2-7	CASSSPLASHEQYF
TRBV19	TRBJ1-1	CASRATGGQVEAFF
TRBV5-1	TRBJ2-7	CATDLLRWSSDYEQYF
TRBV9	TRBJ1-1	CASSAGQLNTEAFF
TRBV30	TRBJ1-2	CAWSLGQSYGYTF
TRBV5-6	TRBJ1-2	CASSLRGSGYTF
TRBV6-5	TRBJ2-5	CASSYFGGGETQYF
TRBV3-1/TRBV3-2	TRBJ2-2	CASSSTYLRGARNTGELFF
TRBV3-1/TRBV3-2	TRBJ2-3	CASSQEPQGSTDTQYF
TRBV10-3	TRBJ2-5	CAISLLGEVGETQYF
TRBV4-1	TRBJ1-1	CASSQDTARSGTGMPMTEAFF
TRBV10-3	TRBJ2-1	CAIRYSDVYNEQFF
TRBV2	TRBJ1-6	CASRAGTGNSPLHF
TRBV20-1	TRBJ1-5	CSASIPGGMDQPQHF
TRBV5-1	TRBJ2-1	CASSRNLAGGYNEQFF
TRBV28	TRBJ1-3	CASSLSGQGTGNTIYF
TRBV4-2	TRBJ2-7	CASSQDSGPRGYEQYF
TRBV2	TRBJ2-2	CASKEGASTGELFF
TRBV5-1	TRBJ1-2	CASSLVGAKNYGYTF
TRBV4-2	TRBJ2-1	CASSQESGGPYNEQFF